This passage covers 21 T cell receptor beta chains from one sample sequenced in a study of immune heterogeneity within non-small cell lung tumors. Genomic DNA extracted from bulk tumor tissue served as template. A total of around 600 ng was used per sample. Biopsies that were spaced far apart were taken, several per primary tumor, during surgery. Patients had untreated, newly diagnosed non-small cell lung cancer and underwent curative surgery. Using 32 V and 13 J primers, multiplex PCR amplified TCR beta CDR3. TCRdb re-derived calls from the multiplex PCR reads in MiXCR, one entry per CDR3 protein. The sample includes some 11,000 distinct CDR3 sequences, 30% of them seen just once. The material sequenced was lung tumor tissue. These receptor sequences come from a woman aged 55-70 years with non-small cell lung cancer.

In its sample, this clonotype was seen a few times. This chain links TRBV7-9 with TRBJ2-6; D not certain. This CDR3 has 14 residues. Germline V lookup: CDR1 SEHNR, CDR2 FQNEAQ (reference sequence). The V end was cut by 5 bases, the J end by 0 bases, with 5 bases between. The CDR3 DNA reads TGTGCCAGCAGCCCCCCCTCTGGGGCCAACGTCCTGACTTTC. This sequence encodes CASSPPSGANVLTF.

Remarks on this clonotype: Given a much more abundant clone one base away, this may be a read error. The chain has TRBV12-3 or TRBV12-4 and TRBJ2-3; D is undetermined. CDR3 size: 11 residues. In DNA, the CDR3 is TGTGCCAACAGTTTTCGAGCTACGCAGTATTTT. Translating gives CANSFRATQYF.

This clonotype appeared many times. J is TRBJ2-1 and V is TRBV10-2; D is tentatively TRBD1 or TRBD2 (5 bases each). From germline, CDR1 is WSHSY and CDR2 SAAADI. V was shortened by 4 bases and J by 7 bases, with 20 bases between the two germline ends. The CDR3 consists of 16 residues. CDR3 DNA: TGCGCCAGCAGTGGGGTTCCGGGACGGCGACTTAATGAGCAGTTCTTC. Translating it yields CASSGVPGRRLNEQFF.

This clonotype was counted only a few times. The gene calls are TRBV20-1 and TRBJ1-2; 9 bases are shared with TRBD1. CDR1 is DFQATT, CDR2 SNEGSKA, per germline (reference sequence). This CDR3 contains 14 residues. V lost 3 bases to trimming and J lost 2 bases; unmatched junction nucleotides: 4. The CDR3 coding sequence is TGCAGTGCTAGTTGGGACAGGGAAAACTATGGCTACACCTTC. Its protein product is CSASWDRENYGYTF.

This clonotype was observed at least ten times. CDR3 region: CASSISGTEYGYTF. The CDR3 nucleotides read TGTGCCAGCAGCATCTCCGGGACGGAATATGGCTACACCTTC. V gene TRBV5-5 combines with J gene TRBJ1-2; tentatively, D is TRBD1 (5 bases). Between the trimmed V and J ends, which lost 4 bases and 5 bases, there was a span of 15 bases. CDR3 length: 14 amino acids. Per germline, CDR1 SGHKS and CDR2 YYEKEE (reference sequence).

The rearrangement joins TRBV6-1 to TRBJ2-7, with 11 bases lining up with TRBD2. Germline assignment: CDR1 MNHNS and CDR2 SASEGT. With V trimmed by 6 bases and J by 4 bases, 8 bases remained unmatched. This CDR3 region has 15 residues. The CDR3 DNA is TGTGCCAGCAGCGAAACTAGCGGGAGTTTTTACGAGCAGTACTTC. This sequence encodes CASSETSGSFYEQYF.

This clonotype was detected only a few times. The chain's CDR3 is CASSQGSHEQYF. CDR3 bases: TGTGCCAGCAGCCAGGGGTCCCACGAGCAGTACTTC. This chain connects TRBV3-1 to TRBJ2-7; D is uncertain. Between the trimmed V and J ends, which lost 3 bases and 5 bases, there was a span of 8 bases. Germline loops: CDR1 LGHDT, CDR2 YNNKEL (reference sequence). The CDR3 has 12 amino acids.

This clonotype was recorded many times. The chain links TRBV28 to TRBJ1-1; 12 nucleotides agree with TRBD1. The CDR3 sequence is 17 residues long. CDR1 is MDHEN and CDR2 is SYDVKM in the germline V gene. V was pared by 3 bases and J by 3 bases, with 8 bases of the junction left unmatched. This CDR3 is CASSFWDRGRLDTEAFF. The CDR3, as DNA: TGTGCCAGCAGTTTTTGGGACAGGGGGCGCCTGGACACTGAAGCTTTCTTT.

V is TRBV6-2 or TRBV6-3 and J is TRBJ2-7; D ambiguous. The CDR3 length is 12 residues. V was shortened by 4 bases and J by 4 bases, with 8 bases between the two germline ends. Germline CDR1 reads MNHEY; CDR2 reads SVGEGT. CDR3 protein: CASSWLGYEQYF. The CDR3, as DNA: TGTGCCAGCAGTTGGTTGGGTTACGAGCAGTACTTC.

The CDR3 DNA reads TGCGCCAGCAGCCCTTCCGGGACAACTAACTATGGCTACACCTTC. It translates to CASSPSGTTNYGYTF. V and J are TRBV4-1 and TRBJ1-2, with a weak D call TRBD1 (6 bases). Germline V gene sequence: CDR1 MGHRA, CDR2 YSYEKL. The ends were cut back, 4 bases at V and 0 bases at J, with 12 bases in the middle. The CDR3 loop spans 15 amino acids.

This chain uses TRBV29-1 with TRBJ2-1, with TRBD1 matching over 9 bases. Unmatched junction bases numbered 3, after V lost 5 bases and J lost 7 bases. Germline-derived CDR1 and CDR2 are SQVTM and ANQGSEA. The CDR3 extends over 12 amino acids. CDR3 nucleotides: TGCAGCGTTAGACAGGGGGGAAATGAGCAGTTCTTC. This translates into CSVRQGGNEQFF.

This chain connects TRBV7-2 to TRBJ2-7; 7 bases agree with TRBD2. Per the germline V gene, CDR1 is SGHTA and CDR2 is FQGNSA. V lost 6 bases, J lost 3 bases, and 8 bases stayed unmatched. The CDR3 contains 14 residues. DNA of the CDR3: TGTGCCAGCAGTATATCCCGGGACTACTACGAGCAGTACTTC. Amino acid sequence: CASSISRDYYEQYF.

This clonotype was recorded at least ten times. V is TRBV7-2 and J is TRBJ2-1, with 10 nucleotides matching TRBD2. The ends lost 6 bases at V and 0 bases at J; junction bases unmatched: 8. Germline V gene data show CDR1 as SGHTA and CDR2 as FQGNSA. The CDR3 length is 17 residues. CDR3 bases: TGTGCCAGCAGGTGGACTAGCGGTAAAAGCTCCTACAATGAGCAGTTCTTC. This gives the protein CASRWTSGKSSYNEQFF.

This chain joins TRBV12-3 or TRBV12-4 and TRBJ2-7, with 8 bases that match TRBD2. V was pared by 8 bases and J by 6 bases, with 18 bases of the junction left unmatched. CDR3 size: 16 residues. Written as DNA, the CDR3 is TGTGCCAGCGCATTCAGGGGCGGGAGGACCCGGGGCGAGCAGTACTTC. This codes for CASAFRGGRTRGEQYF.

The table lists this clonotype with many counts. The genes are TRBV7-3 and TRBJ2-1; D unclear. The V and J ends lost 4 bases and 7 bases respectively, with 11 bases between them. CDR1 and CDR2 (germline): SGHTA, FQGTGA. The CDR3 length is 13 residues. The CDR3 loop is CASSSDDRNEQFF. The CDR3 DNA follows: TGTGCCAGCAGCTCCGACGATAGGAATGAGCAGTTCTTC.

The chain joins TRBV5-1 to TRBJ2-1; no clear D. Gene TRBJ2-5 matches the end of the DNA better, so the J call may be wrong. The CDR3 length is 11 residues. CDR1 SGHRS and CDR2 YFSETQ come from the germline V gene. The CDR3 sequence is CASRSQETQYF. The CDR3 region has the DNA TGCGCCAGCAGGTCCCAAGAGACCCAGTACTTC.

There are many counts of this clonotype. The V call is TRBV16, the J call TRBJ2-1, with 9 bases that match TRBD1. The V and J ends lost 2 bases and 3 bases, in that order; junction bases with no gene match: 2. Germline V lookup: CDR1 KGHSY, CDR2 FQNENV. The CDR3 loop spans 15 amino acids. CDR3 in amino acids: CASSQRTGVYNEQFF. In DNA, the CDR3 is TGTGCCAGCAGCCAACGGACAGGGGTCTACAATGAGCAGTTCTTC.

As to this clonotype: With a much larger clone just one base away, this may be a read error. The genes are TRBV29-1 and TRBJ1-5; no definite D call. This CDR3 contains 13 residues. The germline gives CDR1 SQVTM, CDR2 ANQGSEA. In nucleotides, the CDR3 is TGCAGCGCGGGAACAGACATCAATCATCCCCAGCATTTT. Translated, it gives CSAGTDINHPQHF.

J is TRBJ1-5 and V is TRBV20-1; TRBD1 is a possible D gene (5 bases). The CDR3 runs to 17 residues. V lost 3 bases, J lost 0 bases, and 18 bases lay in between. Germline V lookup: CDR1 DFQATT, CDR2 SNEGSKA (reference sequence). The CDR3 loop reads CSARFGDRHYSNQPQHF. CDR3 in DNA: TGCAGTGCTAGGTTCGGCGACAGACATTATAGCAATCAGCCCCAGCATTTT.

The rearrangement joins TRBV15 to TRBJ2-7; D may be TRBD1 (6 bases). The CDR3 sequence is 14 residues long. Germline V gives CDR1 LNHNV, CDR2 YYDKDF (reference sequence). Trimming cost V 4 bases and J 3 bases, with 13 bases left between them. CDR3 sequence reads: CATSIGTPNYEQYV. In nucleotides, the CDR3 is TGTGCCACCAGCATTGGGACACCGAACTACGAGCAGTACGTC.

The chain recombines TRBV3-1 with TRBJ2-2; D may be TRBD2 (6 bases). V lost 1 base, J lost 3 bases, and 9 bases lay in between. The CDR3 runs to 15 residues. CDR1 and CDR2 from the germline V gene are LGHDT and YNNKEL (reference sequence). This chain's CDR3 is CASSQGGAYTGELFF. As DNA, the CDR3 is TGTGCCAGCAGCCAAGGCGGGGCCTACACCGGGGAGCTGTTTTTT.